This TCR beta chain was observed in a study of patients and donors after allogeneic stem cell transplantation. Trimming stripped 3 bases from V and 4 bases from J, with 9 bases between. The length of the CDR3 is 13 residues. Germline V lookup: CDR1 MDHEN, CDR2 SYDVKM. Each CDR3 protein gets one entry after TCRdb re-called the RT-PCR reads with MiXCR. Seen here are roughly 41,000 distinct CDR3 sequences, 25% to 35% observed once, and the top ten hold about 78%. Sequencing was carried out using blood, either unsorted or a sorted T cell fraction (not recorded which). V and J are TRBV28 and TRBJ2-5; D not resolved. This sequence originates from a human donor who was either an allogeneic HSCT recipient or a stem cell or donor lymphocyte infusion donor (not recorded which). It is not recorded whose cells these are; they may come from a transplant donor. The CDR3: CASSLEQAETQYF. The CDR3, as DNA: TGTGCCAGCAGTTTGGAGCAGGCAGAGACCCAGTACTTC.